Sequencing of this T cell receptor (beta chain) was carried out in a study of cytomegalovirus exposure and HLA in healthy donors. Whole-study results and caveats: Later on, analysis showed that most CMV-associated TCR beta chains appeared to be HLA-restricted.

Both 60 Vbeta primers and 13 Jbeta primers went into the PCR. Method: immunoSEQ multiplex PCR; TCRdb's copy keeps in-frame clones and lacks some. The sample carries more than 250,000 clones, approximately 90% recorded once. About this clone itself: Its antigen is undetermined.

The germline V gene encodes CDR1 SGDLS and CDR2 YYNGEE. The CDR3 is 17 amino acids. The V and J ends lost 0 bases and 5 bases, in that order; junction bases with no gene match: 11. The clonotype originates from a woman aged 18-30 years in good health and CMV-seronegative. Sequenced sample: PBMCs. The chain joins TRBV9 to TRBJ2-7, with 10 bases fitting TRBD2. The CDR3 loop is CASSVESSGGYSDEQYF. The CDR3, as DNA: TGTGCCAGCAGCGTAGAGAGTAGCGGGGGGTATAGCGACGAGCAGTACTTC. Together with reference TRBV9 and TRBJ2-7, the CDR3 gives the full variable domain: DSGVTQTPKHLITATGQRVTLRCSPRSGDLSVYWYQQSLDQGLQFLIQYYNGEERAKGNILERFSAQQFPDLHSELNLSSLELGDSALYFCASSVESSGGYSDEQYFGPGTRLTVT.